This TCR beta chain was sequenced during a study of T cell responses to AZD1222 COVID-19 vaccine. Germline V gene data show CDR1 as ENHRY and CDR2 as SYGVKD. This CDR3 has 15 residues. V was shortened by 2 bases and J by 5 bases, with 10 bases between the two germline ends. Study outcomes and limitations: In all cases, repertoires were sampled only after the peak T cell response. Baseline antibody screening turned up just six seropositive AZD1222 recipients.

This clone appeared a single time. The antigen is undetermined. Repertoires were generated with immunoSEQ multiplex PCR, while TCRdb's copy carries only in-frame clones and drops some. The table has fewer than 120,000 clones, around 92% seen once. The V and J genes are TRBV10-3 and TRBJ1-6; D is unresolved. The sequence was collected from an adult in good health. Sequenced here: peripheral blood, sampled on day 0 of AZD1222 vaccination. This CDR3 reads CAISEAQGNNSPLHF. The CDR3, as DNA: TGTGCCATCAGTGAGGCGCAAGGGAATAATTCACCCCTCCACTTT.